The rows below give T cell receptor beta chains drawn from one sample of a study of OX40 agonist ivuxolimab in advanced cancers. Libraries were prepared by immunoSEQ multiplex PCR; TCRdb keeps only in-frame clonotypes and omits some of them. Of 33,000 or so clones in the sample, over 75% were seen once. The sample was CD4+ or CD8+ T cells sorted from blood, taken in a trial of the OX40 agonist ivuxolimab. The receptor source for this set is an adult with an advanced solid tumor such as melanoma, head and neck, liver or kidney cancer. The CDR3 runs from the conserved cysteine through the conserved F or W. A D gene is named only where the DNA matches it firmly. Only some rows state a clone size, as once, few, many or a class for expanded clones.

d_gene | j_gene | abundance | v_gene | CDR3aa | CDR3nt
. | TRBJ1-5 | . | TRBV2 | CASSREDSNQPQHF | TGTGCCAGCAGCAGGGAGGATAGCAATCAGCCCCAGCATTTT
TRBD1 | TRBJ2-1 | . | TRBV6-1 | CASSGGQGLEQFF | TGTGCCAGCAGTGGGGGACAGGGACTTGAGCAGTTCTTC
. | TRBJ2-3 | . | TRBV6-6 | CASSSGVSTDTQYF | TGTGCCAGCTCCAGTGGGGTAAGCACAGATACGCAGTATTTT
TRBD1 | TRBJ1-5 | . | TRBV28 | CASRSTGLGGNQPQHF | TGTGCCAGCAGGTCGACAGGGCTTGGGGGCAATCAGCCCCAGCATTTT
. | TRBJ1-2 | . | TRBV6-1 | CANSERLAYGYTF | TGTGCCAACAGTGAAAGGTTAGCCTATGGCTACACCTTC
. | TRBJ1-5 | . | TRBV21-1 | CASSKGSRSGLGGNQPQHF | TGTGCCAGCAGCAAAGGAAGTCGGTCGGGACTTGGGGGCAATCAGCCCCAGCATTTT
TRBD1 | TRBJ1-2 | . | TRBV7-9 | CASSTPTGSPNYGYTF | TGTGCCAGCAGCACCCCGACAGGGAGTCCTAACTATGGCTACACCTTC
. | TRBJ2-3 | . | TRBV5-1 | CASSTGISTDTQYF | TGCGCCAGCAGCACGGGGATCAGCACAGATACGCAGTATTTT
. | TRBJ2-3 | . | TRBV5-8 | CASSKLGFIGPDTQYF | TGTGCCAGCAGCAAGCTTGGGTTTATTGGCCCAGATACGCAGTATTTT
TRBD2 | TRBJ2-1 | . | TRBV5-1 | CASSPELAVYNEQFF | TGCGCCAGCAGCCCGGAACTAGCGGTCTACAATGAGCAGTTCTTC
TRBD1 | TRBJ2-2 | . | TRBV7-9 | CASSRTGAGTGELFF | TGTGCCAGCAGCCGGACAGGGGCGGGCACCGGGGAGCTGTTTTTT
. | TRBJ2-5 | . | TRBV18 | CASSRDSGRETQYF | TGTGCCAGCTCCCGGGACTCCGGCAGGGAGACCCAGTACTTC
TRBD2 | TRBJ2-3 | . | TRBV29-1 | CSVLSLAGGPAGTQYF | TGCAGCGTCCTTTCACTAGCGGGGGGCCCTGCAGGGACGCAGTATTTT
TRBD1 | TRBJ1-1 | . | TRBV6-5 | CASSTRTGGGTEAFF | TGTGCCAGCAGTACCCGGACAGGGGGAGGAACTGAAGCTTTCTTT
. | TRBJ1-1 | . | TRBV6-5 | CASSTPGAHEAFF | TGTGCCAGCAGTACACCCGGGGCTCATGAAGCTTTCTTT
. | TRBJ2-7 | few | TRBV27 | CASSYSTGSRDEQYF | TGTGCCAGCAGTTACTCAACAGGGTCGAGGGACGAGCAGTACTTC
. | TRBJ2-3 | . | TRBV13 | CASSLQGPGTDTQYF | TGTGCCAGCAGCTTACAGGGGCCGGGCACAGATACGCAGTATTTT
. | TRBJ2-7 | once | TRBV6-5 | CASRGRTYEQYF | TGTGCCAGCCGCGGTAGGACCTACGAGCAGTACTTC
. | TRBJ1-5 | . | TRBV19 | CASSIGPDSNQPQHF | TGTGCCAGTAGTATAGGCCCGGACAGCAATCAGCCCCAGCATTTT
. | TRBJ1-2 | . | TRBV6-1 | CASSEERGSYGYTF | TGTGCCAGCAGTGAAGAGAGGGGCAGCTATGGCTACACCTTC
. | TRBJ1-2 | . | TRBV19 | CASSIDNSGTNLGYTF | TGTGCCAGTAGTATAGACAATTCCGGGACCAATCTAGGCTACACCTTC
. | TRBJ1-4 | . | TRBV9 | CASSVESGRGEKLFF | TGTGCCAGCAGCGTAGAGTCTGGGCGAGGTGAAAAACTGTTTTTT
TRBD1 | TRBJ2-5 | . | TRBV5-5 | CASSSVGQGGETQYF | TGTGCCAGCAGCTCCGTGGGACAGGGGGGAGAGACCCAGTACTTC
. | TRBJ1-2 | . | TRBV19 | CASKQERDRSGYTF | TGTGCCAGTAAGCAGGAACGGGACCGGAGTGGCTACACCTTC
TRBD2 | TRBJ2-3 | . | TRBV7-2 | CASSLLAGGPGNTDTQYF | TGTGCCAGCAGCTTACTAGCGGGAGGGCCGGGGAACACAGATACGCAGTATTTT
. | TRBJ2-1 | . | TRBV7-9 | CASSLVRSDNEQFF | TGTGCCAGCAGCTTAGTGAGGAGCGACAATGAGCAGTTCTTC
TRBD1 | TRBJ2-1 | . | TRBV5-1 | CASSLDKLGQGLYNEQFF | TGCGCCAGCAGCTTGGACAAATTGGGACAGGGACTCTACAATGAGCAGTTCTTC
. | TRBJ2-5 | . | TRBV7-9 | CASSLTGEAVGQETQYF | TGTGCCAGCAGCTTGACGGGAGAGGCTGTTGGTCAAGAGACCCAGTACTTC
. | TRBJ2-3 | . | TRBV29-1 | CSVGQGTDTQYF | TGCAGCGTTGGCCAGGGCACAGATACGCAGTATTTT
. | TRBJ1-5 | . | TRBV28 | CASRAGGGGNQPQHF | TGTGCCAGCAGGGCTGGGGGGGGCGGCAATCAGCCCCAGCATTTT
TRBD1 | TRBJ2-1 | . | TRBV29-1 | CSVEWGDRASNEQFF | TGCAGCGTTGAGTGGGGGGACAGGGCCAGCAATGAGCAGTTCTTC
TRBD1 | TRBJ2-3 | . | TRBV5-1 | CASSLRQGSADTQYF | TGCGCCAGCAGCCTACGACAGGGATCGGCAGATACGCAGTATTTT
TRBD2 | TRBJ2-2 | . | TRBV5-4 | CASSSLAGLNTGELFF | TGTGCCAGCAGCTCCTTAGCGGGATTGAACACCGGGGAGCTGTTTTTT
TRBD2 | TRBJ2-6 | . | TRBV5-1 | CASSRLAGAPGANVLTF | TGCGCCAGCAGTCGACTAGCGGGAGCACCTGGGGCCAACGTCCTGACTTTC
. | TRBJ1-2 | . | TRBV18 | CASSPQGIGDGYTF | TGTGCCAGCTCACCCCAGGGTATAGGGGATGGCTACACCTTC
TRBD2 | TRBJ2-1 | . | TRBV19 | CASSIGTSGSYNEQFF | TGTGCCAGTAGTATAGGGACTAGCGGATCCTACAATGAGCAGTTCTTC
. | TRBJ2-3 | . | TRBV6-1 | CASSIGRPSTDTQYF | TGTGCCAGCAGTATTGGACGCCCGAGCACAGATACGCAGTATTTT
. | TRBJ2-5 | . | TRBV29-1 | CSVRDSQETQYF | TGCAGCGTGCGGGACAGCCAAGAGACCCAGTACTTC
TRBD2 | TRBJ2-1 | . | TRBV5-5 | CASSFLGAGVNNEQFF | TGTGCCAGCAGCTTCCTCGGGGCGGGAGTAAACAATGAGCAGTTCTTC
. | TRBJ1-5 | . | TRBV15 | CATSRDPGNQPQHF | TGTGCCACCAGCAGAGATCCGGGGAATCAGCCCCAGCATTTT
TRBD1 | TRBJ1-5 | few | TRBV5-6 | CASSFSRGGGGQPQHF | TGTGCCAGCAGCTTTTCCCGGGGAGGGGGCGGTCAGCCCCAGCATTTT
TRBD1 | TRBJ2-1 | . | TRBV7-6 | CASSLDGQGHNEQFF | TGTGCCAGCAGCTTGGACGGACAGGGCCACAATGAGCAGTTCTTC
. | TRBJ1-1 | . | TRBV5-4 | CASSLVGGWVLNTEAFF | TGTGCCAGCAGCTTGGTTGGGGGCTGGGTTTTGAACACTGAAGCTTTCTTT
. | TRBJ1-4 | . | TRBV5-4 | CASSFWGANEKLFF | TGTGCCAGCAGCTTTTGGGGGGCGAATGAAAAACTGTTTTTT
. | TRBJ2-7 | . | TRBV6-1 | CASSETSREQYF | TGTGCCAGCAGTGAAACCAGCAGGGAGCAGTACTTC
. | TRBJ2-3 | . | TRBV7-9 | CASSLAEDTDTQYF | TGTGCCAGCAGCTTAGCGGAAGACACAGATACGCAGTATTTT
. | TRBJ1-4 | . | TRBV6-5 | CASSYSLGLSEKLFF | TGTGCCAGCAGTTACTCGTTGGGATTGAGTGAAAAACTGTTTTTT
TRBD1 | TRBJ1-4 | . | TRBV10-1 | CASSQTGQSEKLFF | TGCGCCAGCAGCCAGACAGGGCAGTCTGAAAAACTGTTTTTT